These T cell receptor beta chains were read from a single sample in a study of T cell responses to AZD1222 COVID-19 vaccine. Repertoires were generated with immunoSEQ multiplex PCR, while TCRdb's copy carries only in-frame clones and drops some. In the table there are roughly 160,000 clones, 90% to 95% of which are singletons. The source was peripheral blood, collected on day 0 of AZD1222 vaccination. All receptors derive from an adult in good health. CDR3s include the opening cysteine and the closing phenylalanine or tryptophan. D genes are given only for firm matches. Clone size is stated in some rows and not others, as once, few, many or a class when expanded.

d_gene	v_gene	j_gene	abundance	CDR3nt	CDR3aa
.	TRBV7-9	TRBJ2-1	.	TGTGCCAGCAGCTACACTAGATTCGGTGAGCAGTTCTTC	CASSYTRFGEQFF
TRBD1	TRBV7-9	TRBJ1-4	.	TGTGCCAGCAGCTCCACCGGGACAGGGGCTGAAAAACTGTTTTTT	CASSSTGTGAEKLFF
.	TRBV9	TRBJ1-1	.	TGTGCCAGCAGCGTAAGACAGGAGGGGACTGAAGCTTTCTTT	CASSVRQEGTEAFF
.	TRBV5-1	TRBJ2-7	few	TGCGCCAGCAGCTTGGATCAGTACGAGCAGTACTTC	CASSLDQYEQYF
.	TRBV6-5	TRBJ1-2	once	TGTGCCAGCAGTTGTGGGGACCGGGATGGCTACACCTTC	CASSCGDRDGYTF
.	TRBV29-1	TRBJ2-7	.	TGCAGCGTTGTGGGCGGGATGGGCGAGCAGTACTTC	CSVVGGMGEQYF
.	TRBV4-1	TRBJ2-5	.	TGCGCCAGCAGCCAAGGTAGAGAGACCCAGTACTTC	CASSQGRETQYF
.	TRBV5-5	TRBJ1-1	.	TGTGCCAGCAGCTCCTTGCGTGAAGCTTTCTTT	CASSSLREAFF
.	TRBV27	TRBJ1-6	.	TGTGCCAGCAGTTCCCCCCTACAGGGTTACAATTCACCCCTCCACTTT	CASSSPLQGYNSPLHF
TRBD2	TRBV7-2	TRBJ2-3	.	TGTGCCAGCAGCTTAGCGGGAGGGCCATCGCAGTATTTT	CASSLAGGPSQYF
TRBD1	TRBV5-4	TRBJ2-7	once	TGTGCCAGCAGCTCAGACAGGGATTCTGGAGAGCAGTACTTC	CASSSDRDSGEQYF
TRBD2	TRBV14	TRBJ2-1	.	TGTGCCAGCAGCCGAACCAAAGCTTCATGGGGGGGTGAGCAGTTCTTC	CASSRTKASWGGEQFF
.	TRBV4-1	TRBJ2-3	.	TGCGCCAGCAGTCCGCAGCAGGGTGGCAGCACAGATACGCAGTATTTT	CASSPQQGGSTDTQYF
.	TRBV7-8	TRBJ2-1	.	TGTGCCAGCAGCTTAGTGGCCTATCCCCCTGAGCAGTTCTTC	CASSLVAYPPEQFF
TRBD1	TRBV10-3	TRBJ1-2	.	TGTGCCATCAGTAGAACGACCACTGGGACAGGCGCTAACTATGGCTACACCTTC	CAISRTTTGTGANYGYTF
.	TRBV6-5	TRBJ1-1	.	TGTGCCAGCAGTTACTCACAGGGAGAAACTGAAGCTTTCTTT	CASSYSQGETEAFF
TRBD2	TRBV3-1/TRBV3-2	TRBJ2-1	.	TGTGCCAGCAGCGGAGGAACTAGCGGACACAATGAGCAGTTCTTC	CASSGGTSGHNEQFF
TRBD2	TRBV27	TRBJ2-1	.	TGTGCCAGCAGTTTCGGACATTGGAGCGGGAGGGCCAGCAATGAGCAGTTCTTC	CASSFGHWSGRASNEQFF
.	TRBV28	TRBJ1-5	.	TGTGCCAGCAGTCCCAGGGGCGCGGGGAATCAGCCCCAGCATTTT	CASSPRGAGNQPQHF
.	TRBV11-2	TRBJ1-6	.	TGTGCCAGCAGCGGGGATGTCCGGCGTGGGTCACCCCTCCACTTT	CASSGDVRRGSPLHF
.	TRBV27	TRBJ1-2	.	TGTGCCAGCAGTTTCACCAGGGGAGAGTGGTATGGCTACACCTTC	CASSFTRGEWYGYTF
.	TRBV2	TRBJ1-2	once	TGTGCCAGCAAAAACAGTGAGAGCTATGGCTACACCTTC	CASKNSESYGYTF
.	TRBV6-6	TRBJ1-2	.	TGTGCCAGCAGTCGCTCCGCAGGAGGCGGCTACACCTTC	CASSRSAGGGYTF